Each of the 26 T cell receptor beta chains below was sequenced from the same sample in a study of CD4 T cells in relation to SARS-CoV-2 and coronaviruses (dated by TCRdb to 2020 to 2023). The receptor library was made with the immunoSEQ multiplex PCR assay. In TCRdb, the immuneACCESS table is reduced to in-frame sequences with V and J assigned. These tables do not hold every clone; where another copy was compared, an unresolved V gene accounts for under half, and the others remain unexplained. The sample profile shows almost 20,000 clones; about 80% of them were found once. The biggest ten clones account for roughly a tenth of the sample. No antigens are known for them. CD4+ T cells from unexposed donors were collected before the COVID-19 pandemic (2011-2018). Following 10 days of culture, the EasySep CD4+ T cell isolation kit was used to isolate CD4+ T cells. The material sequenced was CD4+ T cells from PBMCs, cultured in vitro. Every receptor here comes from a human donor in good health.

This rearrangement joins TRBV27 to TRBJ1-3, with TRBD1 matching over 10 bases. Germline-derived CDR1 and CDR2 are MNHEY and SMNVEV (reference sequence). The J segment lost 2 bases and the V segment lost 2 bases, leaving 0 bases of the junction unmatched. This CDR3 spans 15 amino acids. CDR3 DNA: TGTGCCAGCAGTTTAGACAGGGGGCCTGGAAACACCATATATTTT. This sequence encodes CASSLDRGPGNTIYF.

CDR3 coding DNA: TGTGCCACCACCGAGGGCGGCTCCTACAATGAGCAGTTCTTC. It translates to CATTEGGSYNEQFF. The rearrangement joins TRBV11-2 to TRBJ2-1; D is perhaps TRBD2 (5 bases). The CDR3 is made up of 14 amino acids. Trimming left V 10 bases short and J 0 bases short, with 13 bases between. Germline CDR1 SGHAT, CDR2 FQNNGV.

This chain joins TRBV30 and TRBJ2-2, with unresolved D. V dropped 0 bases and J dropped 3 bases, with 5 bases sitting between them. Per the germline V gene, CDR1 is GTSNPN and CDR2 is SVGIG (reference sequence). The CDR3 runs to 13 residues. The CDR3 protein is CAWSVSHTGELFF. DNA for the CDR3: TGTGCCTGGAGTGTTTCTCACACCGGGGAGCTGTTTTTT.

This sequence joins TRBV9 and TRBJ2-1; 8 nucleotides line up with TRBD2. CDR1 and CDR2 from the germline V gene are SGDLS and YYNGEE. V lost 0 bases to trimming and J lost 3 bases; unmatched junction nucleotides: 2. The CDR3 is 15 amino acids. CDR3 sequence: CASSVAAGGYNEQFF. The CDR3 DNA follows: TGTGCCAGCAGCGTAGCGGCGGGAGGCTACAATGAGCAGTTCTTC.

The chain employs TRBV6-5 and TRBJ2-2; a possible D gene is TRBD1 (5 bases). The germline gives CDR1 MNHEY, CDR2 SVGAGI. The CDR3 has 15 amino acids. Trimming cost V 0 bases and J 7 bases, with 12 bases left between them. The CDR3 is CASSYSPGNLGELFF. The CDR3 DNA sequence: TGTGCCAGCAGTTACTCCCCAGGGAATCTCGGGGAGCTGTTTTTT.

The rearrangement joins TRBV7-2 to TRBJ1-1, with TRBD1 matching over 8 bases. Trimming took 4 bases from V and 5 from J; bases not matched to a gene: 6. The length of the CDR3 is 14 residues. Per the germline V gene, CDR1 is SGHTA and CDR2 is FQGNSA. The CDR3 reads CASSSGQGSTEAFF. The CDR3 DNA sequence: TGTGCCAGCAGCTCCGGACAGGGAAGTACTGAAGCTTTCTTT.

Only one count was recorded for this clone. This sequence joins TRBV30 and TRBJ2-7; D is unresolved. V dropped 2 bases and J dropped 8 bases, with 13 bases sitting between them. The CDR3 runs 12 residues. Per germline, CDR1 GTSNPN and CDR2 SVGIG (reference sequence). The CDR3 sequence is CAWSLTRFQQYF. The CDR3 nucleotides are TGTGCCTGGAGTCTTACACGGTTTCAGCAGTACTTC.

The J gene is TRBJ2-1, the V gene TRBV18; 8 bases align to TRBD1. The length of the CDR3 is 16 residues. V lost 0 bases and J lost 0; bases outside the gene matches: 1. In germline, CDR1 is KGHSH, CDR2 LQKENI. The CDR3 is CASSPPTGGSYNEQFF. DNA for the CDR3: TGTGCCAGCTCACCACCAACAGGGGGCTCCTACAATGAGCAGTTCTTC.

V usage is TRBV19 and J usage is TRBJ2-5; D call uncertain. Between the trimmed V and J ends, which lost 3 bases and 1 base, there was a span of 12 bases. CDR1 is LNHDA, CDR2 SQIVND, per germline (reference sequence). This CDR3 spans 15 amino acids. The CDR3, as DNA: TGTGCCAGTAGTATTTATGGGATAGCCCAAGAGACCCAGTACTTC. Translating gives CASSIYGIAQETQYF.

This chain joins TRBV5-5 and TRBJ1-4; 10 bases match TRBD1. Per germline, CDR1 SGHKS and CDR2 YYEKEE (reference sequence). There are 15 residues in the CDR3. V dropped 0 bases and J dropped 6; count of bases not matched to a gene: 2. This chain's CDR3 is CASSLAGTGDEKLFF. In nucleotides, the CDR3 is TGTGCCAGCAGCTTGGCCGGGACAGGGGATGAAAAACTGTTTTTT.

The chain combines TRBV4-3 with TRBJ1-2; D is perhaps TRBD1 (5 bases). The CDR3 sequence is 15 residues long. The V gene lost 0 bases and the J gene lost 0 bases, with 8 bases spanning the gap. CDR1 and CDR2 (germline): LGHNA, YSLEER. The CDR3 DNA is TGCGCCAGCAGCCAAGATCGGGGGACTAACTATGGCTACACCTTC. It specifies CASSQDRGTNYGYTF.

A single count supports this clone. The V call is TRBV4-3, the J call TRBJ2-1, with 7 bases matching TRBD2. The germline gives CDR1 LGHNA, CDR2 YSLEER. The trim removed 2 bases at V and 4 bases at J, leaving 5 bases unmatched. CDR3 length equals 15 residues. CDR3 coding DNA: TGCGCCAGCAGCCAAATCCGCGGGAGTTACAATGAGCAGTTCTTC. This encodes CASSQIRGSYNEQFF.

Here the CDR3 DNA reads TGCGCCAGCAGCCAAGGTCGACGGGACGAAAAACTGTTTTTT. Its protein is CASSQGRRDEKLFF. The chain employs TRBV4-1 and TRBJ1-4; D may be TRBD1 (5 bases). Between the trimmed V and J ends, which lost 1 base and 8 bases, there was a span of 11 bases. The CDR3 length is 14 residues. Germline values: CDR1 MGHRA, CDR2 YSYEKL.

CDR3 sequence (DNA): TGTGCCAGCAGCTTCCAGTTTAGCAATCAGCCCCAGCATTTT. Residues: CASSFQFSNQPQHF. The chain employs TRBV7-2 and TRBJ1-5; D is ambiguous. Between the trimmed V and J ends, which lost 3 bases and 0 bases, there was a span of 6 bases. The CDR3 spans 14 residues. The germline CDR1 and CDR2 sequences are SGHTA and FQGNSA.

J is TRBJ2-7 and V is TRBV5-4; D remains ambiguous. This CDR3 has 17 residues. Trimming took off 0 bases at V and 6 bases at J, with 22 bases between the two ends. The germline V gene has CDR1 SGHNT and CDR2 YYREEE (reference sequence). The CDR3 DNA reads as TGTGCCAGCAGCTTGGGGCCCTCCGGGCGGAGAACCGCCGAGCAGTACTTC. This encodes CASSLGPSGRRTAEQYF.

V is TRBV25-1 and J is TRBJ1-3; D call uncertain. CDR1 is MGHDK and CDR2 is SYGVNS in the germline V gene. V was pared by 2 bases and J by 4 bases, with 15 bases between. The CDR3 covers 16 residues. CDR3 nucleotides: TGTGCCAGCAGTGAACACGGAGACATTCGAGGAAACACCATATATTTT. This translates into CASSEHGDIRGNTIYF.

The J gene is TRBJ2-7, the V gene TRBV6-6, with TRBD2 as a possible D gene (7 bases). There are 14 residues in the CDR3. V was cut by 7 bases and J by 6 bases, with 19 bases left in between. Looked up from germline, CDR1 is MNHNY and CDR2 is SVGAGI (reference sequence). CDR3 coding DNA: TGTGCCAGCACCGAGGGGGGGGGTCTCGTCGAGCAGTACTTC. It is translated as CASTEGGGLVEQYF.

This chain joins TRBV3-1 (or the pseudogene TRBV3-2) and TRBJ1-1, with D unclear. Germline V gene data show CDR1 as LGHDT and CDR2 as YNNKEL (reference sequence). This CDR3 comprises 14 residues. V was trimmed by 4 bases and J by 3 bases, leaving 12 bases between them. CDR3 bases: TGTGCCAGCAGCCTGCCCGGAAGGGACACTGAAGCTTTCTTT. Protein sequence: CASSLPGRDTEAFF.

The genes are TRBV27 and TRBJ2-7; D is undetermined. The V end lost 3 bases, the J end lost 2 bases, and 11 bases lay between the germline ends. CDR1 MNHEY and CDR2 SMNVEV come from the germline V gene (reference sequence). The CDR3 length is 14 residues. CDR3 coding DNA: TGTGCCAGCAGTTTCCGAGTTGGGGCCTACGAGCAGTACTTC. Its protein product is CASSFRVGAYEQYF.

The chain joins TRBV9 to TRBJ2-5; 9 bases map to TRBD1. CDR1 is SGDLS and CDR2 is YYNGEE in the germline V gene. This CDR3 spans 15 amino acids. V gave up 4 bases and J gave up 5 bases; unmatched junction bases: 9. CDR3 protein: CASSTGQGQRETQYF. CDR3 bases: TGTGCCAGCAGCACCGGACAGGGGCAAAGGGAGACCCAGTACTTC.

V usage is TRBV5-1 and J usage is TRBJ2-7; 11 bases fit TRBD1. Germline V gives CDR1 SGHRS, CDR2 YFSETQ. The CDR3 consists of 18 residues. After removal of 0 bases from V and 5 bases from J, the junction contained 13 bases not matched to a gene. CDR3 coding DNA: TGCGCCAGCAGCTTGGGATACTCCGGGACAGGGGGTTCCGACGAGCAGTACTTC. Translation: CASSLGYSGTGGSDEQYF. The complete variable domain, with remaining parts taken from reference TRBV5-1 and TRBJ2-7, reads KAGVTQTPRYLIKTRGQQVTLSCSPISGHRSVSWYQQTPGQGLQFLFEYFSETQRNKGNFPGRFSGRQFSNSRSEMNVSTLELGDSALYLCASSLGYSGTGGSDEQYFGPGTRLTVT.

The CDR3, as DNA: TGTGCCAGCAGTTACGGTCCAGGGAGGGGTGGCTACACCTTC. Translating it yields CASSYGPGRGGYTF. V and J are TRBV6-5 and TRBJ1-2; weak D call: TRBD1 (5 bases). Germline V gives CDR1 MNHEY, CDR2 SVGAGI. The CDR3 extends over 14 amino acids. V was trimmed by 2 bases and J by 7 bases, leaving 14 bases between them.

J is TRBJ2-3 and V is TRBV5-1; D is possibly TRBD1 (6 bases). Trimming removed 4 bases at V and 1 base at J, with 16 bases between. Germline CDR1 is SGHRS and CDR2 is YFSETQ. There are 16 residues in the CDR3. The CDR3 loop is CASSRDMGAGTDTQYF. The CDR3 DNA reads TGCGCCAGCAGCCGGGATATGGGGGCCGGCACAGATACGCAGTATTTT.

The V gene is TRBV4-1, the J gene TRBJ2-5; 13 bases are shared with TRBD2. This CDR3 has 15 residues. V lost 3 bases to trimming and J lost 5 bases; unmatched junction nucleotides: 3. The germline CDR1 and CDR2 sequences are MGHRA and YSYEKL. The CDR3 is CASSQGGLAGETQYF. CDR3 bases: TGCGCCAGCAGCCAGGGGGGACTAGCGGGGGAGACCCAGTACTTC.

The chain has TRBV9 and TRBJ2-3; 9 nucleotides agree with TRBD2. Germline lookup yields CDR1 SGDLS and CDR2 YYNGEE. The CDR3 is made up of 16 amino acids. The ends lost 2 bases at V and 2 bases at J; junction bases unmatched: 6. The DNA for the CDR3 is TGTGCCAGCAGCGTGTTAGCGGGGGCGATCACAGATACGCAGTATTTT. It encodes CASSVLAGAITDTQYF.

CDR3 in amino acids: CASSLGSEGGYTF. CDR3 DNA sequence: TGTGCCAGCAGCTTAGGTTCGGAGGGAGGCTACACCTTC. The rearrangement links TRBV7-9 to TRBJ1-2; no reliable D call. The CDR3 consists of 13 residues. Germline V lookup: CDR1 SEHNR, CDR2 FQNEAQ (reference sequence). V dropped 1 base and J dropped 8 bases, with 11 bases sitting between them.